The entry below gives a single T cell receptor beta chain sequence along with its context. Its antigen is not identified. The germline V and J ends were trimmed by 7 bases and 7 bases, with 14 bases remaining between them. Germline V gene lookup returns CDR1 MNHEY and CDR2 SVGAGI. This CDR3 is built from 13 residues. The table came from immunoSEQ multiplex PCR; TCRdb's copy has only in-frame clones and leaves some out. The sample comprises 150,000 to 200,000 clones, 55% to 85% of which are singletons, and roughly an eighth rests with the top ten. This sample stems from a study of cytotoxic CD8 clonotypes in ibrutinib-treated CLL. The wider study: Responses: some 25 partial, 2 complete; after median roughly 63 months, about 15 stayed remitted, about twelve progressed.

The study, taken as a whole, reports: For progressing versus sustained-remission patients, sampling times were not the same.

The V gene is TRBV6-5, the J gene TRBJ2-1; D unclear. The origin of this receptor is a human donor with chronic lymphocytic leukemia. The sequencing used PBMCs, collected after 24 months of ibrutinib treatment. The CDR3 here is CASKGSVENEQFF. Written as DNA, the CDR3 is TGTGCCAGCAAGGGTAGTGTTGAGAATGAGCAGTTCTTC.